The 11 T cell receptor beta chains given below trace back to one sample, sequenced in a study of OX40 agonist ivuxolimab in advanced cancers. Sequencing used immunoSEQ multiplex PCR; TCRdb keeps in-frame clones, though not all of them. This sample has about 66,000 clones, with about four fifths found just once. The starting material was CD4+ or CD8+ T cells sorted from blood, obtained in a trial of the OX40 agonist ivuxolimab. Every receptor here comes from an adult with an advanced solid tumor such as melanoma, head and neck, liver or kidney cancer.

A remark on this clone: The junction does not match germline at one end; this may be a read error. This rearrangement joins TRBV10-3 to TRBJ1-2, with 7 bases matching TRBD1. This CDR3 has 15 residues. Per germline, CDR1 ENHRY and CDR2 SYGVKD. The CDR3 DNA reads TGTGCCATCACTGAGAGGGGGCCGTATAACTATGGCTACACCTTC. Translation: CAITERGPYNYGYTF.

The rearrangement links TRBV28 to TRBJ2-5; the match to TRBD2 covers 11 bases. This CDR3 spans 15 amino acids. Germline-derived CDR1 and CDR2 are MDHEN and SYDVKM. Trimming at V came to 3 bases and at J to 2 bases, leaving 2 bases not matched to a gene. CDR3 protein: CASSFLAGGQETQYF. CDR3 coding DNA: TGTGCCAGCAGTTTTCTAGCGGGAGGACAAGAGACCCAGTACTTC. Based on the CDR3 plus reference TRBV28 and TRBJ2-5, the full variable domain is DVKVTQSSRYLVKRTGEKVFLECVQDMDHENMFWYRQDPGLGLRLIYFSYDVKMKEKGDIPEGYSVSREKKERFSLILESASTNQTSMYLCASSFLAGGQETQYFGPGTRLLVL.

The rearrangement links TRBV6-5 to TRBJ1-6; no reliable D call. CDR1 and CDR2 (germline): MNHEY, SVGAGI. The CDR3 spans 15 residues. V lost 7 bases to trimming and J lost 9 bases, with 19 bases between them. The CDR3 protein is CASTYLGVEGSPLHF. The CDR3 DNA reads TGTGCCAGCACCTACCTCGGGGTTGAGGGTTCACCCCTCCACTTT.

The genes are TRBV4-2 and TRBJ2-1; TRBD2 matches at 10 bases. The J segment lost 7 bases and the V segment lost 0 bases, leaving 6 bases of the junction unmatched. CDR3 length: 16 amino acids. Germline CDR1 is LGHNA and CDR2 is YNFKEQ. The CDR3 DNA sequence: TGTGCCAGCAGCCAAGATATTAGCGGGGGGAGAAATGAGCAGTTCTTC. Protein: CASSQDISGGRNEQFF.

The genes are TRBV7-9 and TRBJ1-6; tentative D call: TRBD1 (6 bases). The germline V gene encodes CDR1 SEHNR and CDR2 FQNEAQ (reference sequence). V lost 2 bases, J lost 7 bases, and 12 bases lay in between. The CDR3 is 15 residues long. The CDR3 protein is CASSLIAGANSPLHF. The CDR3 bases are TGTGCCAGCAGCTTAATAGCAGGGGCAAATTCACCCCTCCACTTT.

The gene calls are TRBV15 and TRBJ1-2; D perhaps matches TRBD1 (5 bases). The germline CDR1 and CDR2 sequences are LNHNV and YYDKDF (reference sequence). The CDR3 totals 14 residues. V was pared by 0 bases and J by 8 bases, with 13 bases between. This CDR3 reads CATSRDQGSEGYTF. The CDR3 DNA follows: TGTGCCACCAGCAGAGATCAGGGTAGTGAGGGCTACACCTTC.

This sequence joins TRBV4-1 and TRBJ1-5; the match to TRBD1 covers 9 bases. Germline V gene data show CDR1 as MGHRA and CDR2 as YSYEKL. Germline trimming cut 3 bases from V and 0 bases from J; bases unmatched to any gene: 12. The CDR3 extends over 19 amino acids. CDR3: CASSQPTGGAGYSNQPQHF. CDR3 bases: TGCGCCAGCAGCCAGCCAACAGGGGGCGCGGGGTATAGCAATCAGCCCCAGCATTTT.

This rearrangement joins TRBV7-2 to TRBJ1-1; weak D call: TRBD1 (5 bases). The germline CDR1 and CDR2 sequences are SGHTA and FQGNSA. V lost 5 bases to trimming and J lost 1 base, with 14 bases between them. This CDR3 has 15 residues. Written as DNA, the CDR3 is TGTGCCAGCAGCGCGGGGCCCGCAGGGAACACTGAAGCTTTCTTT. Protein sequence: CASSAGPAGNTEAFF.

The CDR3 region is CSDIFTGDLTDTQYF. The CDR3 nucleotides read TGCAGCGATATCTTTACAGGAGACCTCACAGATACGCAGTATTTT. The chain links TRBV29-1 to TRBJ2-3; possibly TRBD1 for D (5 bases). The CDR3 is made up of 15 amino acids. Trimming shortened V by 7 bases and J by 2 bases, and 19 bases separated the two germline ends. Per germline, CDR1 SQVTM and CDR2 ANQGSEA.

The chain couples TRBV27 to TRBJ2-7, with 8 bases identical to TRBD1. V was pared by 6 bases and J by 2 bases, with 9 bases of the junction left unmatched. CDR3 length: 15 residues. Germline lookup yields CDR1 MNHEY and CDR2 SMNVEV (reference sequence). CDR3 bases: TGTGCCAGCAGAAGACAGGGGATGGGCCCCTACGAGCAGTACTTC. Its translation: CASRRQGMGPYEQYF.

The chain carries TRBV4-3 and TRBJ2-2; 11 bases align to TRBD2. Germline loops: CDR1 LGHNA, CDR2 YSLEER. The CDR3 totals 17 residues. J was trimmed by 1 base and V by 4 bases; bases with no gene match: 5. CDR3 in DNA: TGCGCCAGCAGCCGAACGACTAGCGGGGTGAACACCGGGGAGCTGTTTTTT. Its translation is CASSRTTSGVNTGELFF.